Each of the 31 T cell receptor beta chains below was sequenced from the same sample in a study of shared clonotypes between healthy human individuals. The table came from immunoSEQ multiplex PCR; TCRdb's copy has only in-frame clones and leaves some out. Of some 1,600,000 clones listed, roughly 98% are singletons. The specimen sequenced was naive CD4+ T cells sorted from blood. Subset indicated: CD45RA+ positively selected. Receptors were obtained from a man under 40 in good health.

The genes are TRBV7-8 and TRBJ1-1; no clear D. Trimming removed 5 bases from V and 5 bases from J, with 12 bases in between. This CDR3 is built from 13 residues. Germline V gene sequence: CDR1 SGHVS, CDR2 FQNEAQ. CDR3 DNA: TGTGCCAGCAGCGAACAGCCTGGGACTGAAGCTTTCTTT. This codes for CASSEQPGTEAFF.

The rearrangement links TRBV2 to TRBJ2-3; D not certain. Per germline, CDR1 SNHLY and CDR2 FYNNEI. V was clipped by 4 bases and J by 2 bases, with 13 bases between them. The CDR3 consists of 15 residues. The CDR3 loop reads CASSGPRWITDTQYF. The CDR3 nucleotides read TGTGCCAGCAGTGGCCCCCGTTGGATCACAGATACGCAGTATTTT.

The chain joins TRBV9 to TRBJ1-1, with a possible D match to TRBD1 (5 bases). The length of the CDR3 is 14 residues. Per the germline V gene, CDR1 is SGDLS and CDR2 is YYNGEE. V shed 4 bases and J shed 0 bases, with 10 bases lying between them. CDR3 DNA sequence: TGTGCCAGCAGCCGAGGAGGGGTGAACACTGAAGCTTTCTTT. The encoded protein is CASSRGGVNTEAFF.

This clone was counted a single time. The chain combines TRBV21-1 with TRBJ2-7; TRBD2 is taken as the D call from the table, unchecked against the DNA. TRBV21-1 is a pseudogene. There are 9 residues in the CDR3. The CDR3 sequence is CASRPGAGF. In DNA, the CDR3 is TGTGCCAGCAGACCCGGAGCGGGCTTC.

CDR3 coding DNA: TGCGCCAGCAGCTTGGGACAGGGTGAGGACTACGAGCAGTACTTC. Translation: CASSLGQGEDYEQYF. The chain recombines TRBV5-1 with TRBJ2-7; 7 bases map to TRBD1. Germline CDR1 reads SGHRS; CDR2 reads YFSETQ. The CDR3 is 15 residues long. The trim removed 0 bases at V and 3 bases at J, leaving 6 bases unmatched.

The chain carries TRBV9 and TRBJ2-2, with TRBD2 identical over 7 bases. Trimming removed 0 bases from V and 4 bases from J; junction bases left unmatched: 6. Per germline, CDR1 SGDLS and CDR2 YYNGEE. This CDR3 is 16 amino acids long. CDR3 bases: TGTGCCAGCAGCGTAGTAGCCGGGGGGACCACCGGGGAGCTGTTTTTT. As protein: CASSVVAGGTTGELFF. Full variable domain (rest looked up from reference TRBV9 and TRBJ2-2): DSGVTQTPKHLITATGQRVTLRCSPRSGDLSVYWYQQSLDQGLQFLIQYYNGEERAKGNILERFSAQQFPDLHSELNLSSLELGDSALYFCASSVVAGGTTGELFFGEGSRLTVL.

Regarding this clone: Other DNA variants within this sample encode the same CDR3. The chain links TRBV20-1 to TRBJ1-1, with unresolved D. CDR3 length equals 11 residues. Trimming shortened V by 3 bases and J by 5 bases, and 7 bases separated the two germline ends. CDR1 DFQATT and CDR2 SNEGSKA come from the germline V gene (reference sequence). The DNA for the CDR3 is TGCAGTGCTAGGGAGAGGACTGAAGCTTTCTTT. Encoded protein: CSARERTEAFF.

This clone was counted a single time. The chain carries TRBV28 and TRBJ1-2, with D perhaps TRBD1 (6 bases). Germline V gives CDR1 MDHEN, CDR2 SYDVKM. Trimming removed 2 bases from V and 10 bases from J, with 17 bases in between. The CDR3 has 14 amino acids. For the CDR3, the DNA is TGTGCCAGCAGTTTAACCCCGCAGGGGTTGGACTACACCTTC. This gives the protein CASSLTPQGLDYTF.

V gene TRBV28 combines with J gene TRBJ2-7; D is possibly TRBD1 (6 bases). Germline V gene data show CDR1 as MDHEN and CDR2 as SYDVKM. The CDR3 extends over 14 amino acids. V shed 0 bases and J shed 3 bases, with 9 bases lying between them. The CDR3 here is CASSLWGAHYEQYF. The CDR3 nucleotides are TGTGCCAGCAGTTTATGGGGGGCCCACTACGAGCAGTACTTC.

The rearrangement joins TRBV5-4 to TRBJ1-2; 11 bases map to TRBD1. The CDR3 runs to 15 residues. Germline CDR1 is SGHNT and CDR2 is YYREEE (reference sequence). The J segment lost 5 bases and the V segment lost 1 base, leaving 4 bases of the junction unmatched. CDR3 in amino acids: CASSLWTGGPYGYTF. The CDR3 region has the DNA TGTGCCAGCAGCTTGTGGACAGGGGGCCCTTATGGCTACACCTTC.

This clone appeared a single time. The chain combines TRBV4-3 with TRBJ1-2; perhaps TRBD1 as D (6 bases). This CDR3 contains 15 residues. Trimming pared 0 bases from V and 7 bases from J, leaving 15 bases between. Germline V gene lookup returns CDR1 LGHNA and CDR2 YSLEER. The CDR3, as DNA: TGCGCCAGCAGCCAAGATCTTGGGGGGCTAGGTGGCTACACCTTC. This translates into CASSQDLGGLGGYTF.

V and J are TRBV6-4 and TRBJ1-2; D not certain. Germline V lookup: CDR1 MRHNA, CDR2 SNTAGT. The CDR3 is 13 amino acids. The V end lost 0 bases, the J end lost 3 bases, and 5 bases lay between the germline ends. The CDR3 DNA reads as TGTGCCAGCAGTGACTCCCCTCACTATGGCTACACCTTC. Residues: CASSDSPHYGYTF.

The chain's CDR3 is CSVEQWSYNEQFF. The DNA for the CDR3 is TGCAGCGTTGAACAATGGAGCTACAATGAGCAGTTCTTC. The chain has TRBV29-1 and TRBJ2-1; D is uncertain. CDR1 and CDR2 from the germline V gene are SQVTM and ANQGSEA. Trimming pared 2 bases from V and 3 bases from J, leaving 8 bases between. The CDR3 length is 13 residues.

V usage is TRBV9 and J usage is TRBJ2-7; unclear D gene. The CDR3 has 15 amino acids. V lost 0 bases to trimming and J lost 0 bases, with 10 bases between them. CDR1 is SGDLS and CDR2 is YYNGEE in the germline V gene. This chain's CDR3 is CASSVADTYSYEQYF. Written as DNA, the CDR3 is TGTGCCAGCAGCGTAGCCGACACCTACTCCTACGAGCAGTACTTC.

The chain recombines TRBV5-1 with TRBJ1-2; the match to TRBD1 covers 8 bases. Germline V CDR1 and CDR2: SGHRS, YFSETQ. This CDR3 contains 15 residues. The V segment lost 7 bases and the J segment 0 bases; nucleotides outside the gene matches: 8. DNA for the CDR3: TGCGCCAGCCGACCCCAGGGGGCGTCTAACTATGGCTACACCTTC. This gives the protein CASRPQGASNYGYTF. Using reference TRBV5-1 and TRBJ1-2 for the parts outside the CDR3, the full variable domain is KAGVTQTPRYLIKTRGQQVTLSCSPISGHRSVSWYQQTPGQGLQFLFEYFSETQRNKGNFPGRFSGRQFSNSRSEMNVSTLELGDSALYLCASRPQGASNYGYTFGSGTRLTVV.

The chain couples TRBV28 to TRBJ1-2; possibly TRBD1 for D (6 bases). Germline V gives CDR1 MDHEN, CDR2 SYDVKM. V lost 11 bases and J lost 0, with 19 bases in between. There are 15 residues in the CDR3. The CDR3 DNA is TGTGCCCTAGGGAGCGGGGGCAGACCTAACTATGGCTACACCTTC. Its protein product is CALGSGGRPNYGYTF.

The chain recombines TRBV6-1 with TRBJ2-7, with TRBD2 matching over 14 bases. V trimming: 8 bases; J trimming: 3 bases; junction bases outside the gene matches: 3. Looked up from germline, CDR1 is MNHNS and CDR2 is SASEGT. CDR3 length equals 14 residues. The CDR3 DNA is TGTGCCAGCCTGGGACTAGCGGGAGTCTACGAGCAGTACTTC. Protein sequence: CASLGLAGVYEQYF.

On this clone itself: Different DNA sequences within this sample yield the same CDR3. V usage is TRBV5-1 and J usage is TRBJ2-5; D may correspond to TRBD1 or TRBD2 (5 bases each). Germline CDR1 and CDR2: SGHRS and YFSETQ. The CDR3 has 15 residues. V lost 0 bases and J 2 bases, leaving 11 bases between the germline ends. Here the CDR3 DNA reads TGCGCCAGCAGCTTGGCCACGAGGGGACAAGAGACCCAGTACTTC. Translating gives CASSLATRGQETQYF.

This clone was counted a single time. This chain connects TRBV7-2 to TRBJ1-2; the match to TRBD1 covers 9 bases. The CDR3 has 13 amino acids. V lost 5 bases and J lost 8; bases outside the gene matches: 6. Germline V CDR1 and CDR2: SGHTA, FQGNSA. CDR3 in amino acids: CASSEGQGYGYTF. Here the CDR3 DNA reads TGTGCCAGCAGCGAGGGACAGGGATACGGCTACACCTTC. Together with reference TRBV7-2 and TRBJ1-2, the CDR3 gives the full variable domain: GAGVSQSPSNKVTEKGKDVELRCDPISGHTALYWYRQSLGQGLEFLIYFQGNSAPDKSGLPSDRFSAERTGGSVSTLTIQRTQQEDSAVYLCASSEGQGYGYTFGSGTRLTVV.

The CDR3 DNA reads as TGTGCCAGCACCGCGGGGCAGGGTGAAGGCTACACCTTC. Its protein is CASTAGQGEGYTF. The chain employs TRBV2 and TRBJ1-2; D perhaps matches TRBD1 (5 bases). The CDR3 is 13 amino acids. With 7 bases removed from V and 8 bases from J, the gap between germline ends came to 17 bases. Per germline, CDR1 SNHLY and CDR2 FYNNEI.

Turning to this clone: This sample includes further DNA sequences coding for the same CDR3. The chain couples TRBV18 to TRBJ2-3; 10 nucleotides match TRBD1. The CDR3 loop spans 15 amino acids. The germline gives CDR1 KGHSH, CDR2 LQKENI. Losses at the gene ends were 6 bases for V and 6 bases for J; bases not matched to a gene: 9. The CDR3 bases are TGTGCCAGCTCTCCCGGGACAGGGGCTTCGGATACGCAGTATTTT. Its translation is CASSPGTGASDTQYF.

This clone was seen just once. Within the sample, other DNA sequences also encode this same CDR3. The chain employs TRBV9 and TRBJ2-3; D gene uncertain. Germline lookup yields CDR1 SGDLS and CDR2 YYNGEE. This CDR3 is built from 13 residues. The V end lost 1 base, the J end lost 0 bases, and 3 bases lay between the germline ends. This chain's CDR3 is CASSVRSTDTQYF. CDR3 bases: TGTGCCAGCAGCGTACGGAGCACAGATACGCAGTATTTT.

V usage is TRBV15 and J usage is TRBJ1-5, with D possibly TRBD1 on 5 matching bases. The CDR3 length is 14 residues. Looked up from germline, CDR1 is LNHNV and CDR2 is YYDKDF (reference sequence). V was clipped by 1 base and J by 5 bases, with 9 bases between them. CDR3 nucleotides: TGTGCCACCAGCAGAGCTCAGGGCCATCAGCCCCAGCATTTT. Encoded protein: CATSRAQGHQPQHF.

The V call is TRBV6-1, the J call TRBJ1-1, with D perhaps TRBD1 (5 bases). The V and J ends lost 1 base and 7 bases respectively, with 16 bases between them. Germline V CDR1 and CDR2: MNHNS, SASEGT. CDR3 length: 15 amino acids. In DNA, the CDR3 is TGTGCCAGCAGTGAAGGAGCGTTAACAGGATTTGAAGCTTTCTTT. This codes for CASSEGALTGFEAFF.

This clone showed up just once. The chain is built from TRBV11-2 and TRBJ2-7; TRBD2 agrees at 10 bases. CDR1 and CDR2 from the germline V gene are SGHAT and FQNNGV. The CDR3 has 16 amino acids. V was pared by 0 bases and J by 1 base, with 3 bases of the junction left unmatched. CDR3 nucleotide sequence: TGTGCCAGCAGCTTAGAACTAGCGGGACCATCCTACGAGCAGTACTTC. Its protein is CASSLELAGPSYEQYF.

The genes are TRBV7-6 and TRBJ1-2, with D possibly matching TRBD1 (5 bases). In germline, CDR1 is SGHVS, CDR2 FNYEAQ. V lost 5 bases and J 7 bases, leaving 17 bases between the germline ends. The CDR3 contains 14 residues. The CDR3 here is CASSPGTSQAGYTF. The CDR3 DNA sequence: TGTGCCAGCAGCCCCGGGACGTCTCAGGCTGGCTACACCTTC.

This clone was seen only once. The CDR3 spells CASSHPGALASGNTIYF. CDR3 bases: TGCGCCAGCAGCCACCCAGGGGCCCTAGCCTCTGGAAACACCATATATTTT. The chain couples TRBV4-3 to TRBJ1-3; a weak D match, TRBD1 (6 bases). The germline CDR1 and CDR2 sequences are LGHNA and YSLEER. V lost 3 bases, J lost 0 bases, and 15 bases lay in between. This CDR3 has 17 amino acids.

For this clone: Other DNA sequences in this sample translate to the same CDR3. The chain has TRBV9 and TRBJ2-3; D is undetermined. CDR1 and CDR2 from the germline V gene are SGDLS and YYNGEE. V was pared by 2 bases and J by 0 bases, with 7 bases between. This CDR3 is 14 amino acids long. The CDR3: CASSVGGSTDTQYF. For the CDR3, the DNA is TGTGCCAGCAGCGTGGGCGGAAGCACAGATACGCAGTATTTT.

This clone was seen only once. The chain recombines TRBV19 with TRBJ2-1; 10 nucleotides align to TRBD2. Germline V gene sequence: CDR1 LNHDA, CDR2 SQIVND (reference sequence). V was pared by 3 bases and J by 10 bases, with 6 bases of the junction left unmatched. The CDR3 extends over 14 amino acids. CDR3 nucleotides: TGTGCCAGTAGTATGATGCTAGCGGGAGTCGAGCAGTTCTTC. Translation: CASSMMLAGVEQFF.

The chain employs TRBV19 and TRBJ2-3; possible D gene TRBD2, 6 bases. Germline V gives CDR1 LNHDA, CDR2 SQIVND (reference sequence). V was trimmed by 4 bases and J by 0 bases, leaving 11 bases between them. The CDR3 extends over 15 amino acids. In DNA form, the CDR3 reads TGTGCCAGTAGTACGATAAGCGGGAGCACAGATACGCAGTATTTT. Translating gives CASSTISGSTDTQYF.

The chain uses TRBV6-1 and TRBJ1-3; D unclear. Per germline, CDR1 MNHNS and CDR2 SASEGT. Trimming removed 2 bases from V and 0 bases from J, with 8 bases in between. The CDR3 loop spans 15 amino acids. The CDR3 loop is CASSEKAISGNTIYF. The DNA of the CDR3 is TGTGCCAGCAGTGAAAAGGCCATCTCTGGAAACACCATATATTTT.